The clone carrying this T cell receptor beta chain was seen only a few times. What it recognizes is unknown. The record originates from a study of identical twins. There were only healthy Caucasians among the donors. Germline-derived CDR1 and CDR2 are LGHNT and FRNRAP. The V end was cut by 1 base, the J end by 3 bases, with 16 bases between. The CDR3 spans 16 residues. Template switching added a universal primer binding site, and final cDNA carried unique molecular identifiers. TCRdb reprocessed the 5' RACE reads via MiXCR and lists one record per CDR3 protein. The data show around 960,000 distinct CDR3 sequences, 9% to 15% seen once. Study-wide results and caveats: Sharing of beta out-of-frame sequences by twins showed a weaker excess. Conclusions came from cross-sectional statistical analysis, not from following the same donors.

This sample also appeared in a second study, on yellow fever vaccine responses in identical twins.

This clonotype originated in a woman aged 18 to 35 in good health. The sequencing input was PBMCs. V usage is TRBV12-5 and J usage is TRBJ2-7; D is possibly TRBD1 or TRBD2 (5 bases each). This CDR3 reads CASGLASGRNHYEQYF. The DNA of the CDR3 is TGTGCTAGTGGTTTGGCATCGGGACGGAACCACTACGAGCAGTACTTC. The variable domain in full, with the rest retrieved from reference TRBV12-5 and TRBJ2-7, is DARVTQTPRHKVTEMGQEVTMRCQPILGHNTVFWYRQTMMQGLELLAYFRNRAPLDDSGMPKDRFSAEMPDATLATLKIQPSEPRDSAVYFCASGLASGRNHYEQYFGPGTRLTVT.